Listed below are T cell receptor beta chains from one sample, sequenced in a study of shared clonotypes between healthy human individuals. Data came from immunoSEQ multiplex PCR; TCRdb stores just in-frame clones and leaves some out. This sample yields roughly 1 million clones, of which about 80% are seen a single time; 0.4% to 0.55% belongs to the top ten. Sequencing input: memory CD4+ T cells from PBMCs. The receptors here all came from a man between 18 and 35 years old in good health. Some clones in this sample may be carry-over from other donors' samples. Both conserved end residues are part of each CDR3. Each record gives: V gene, CDR3 protein.

TRBV28	CASSLLNRGLDNEQFF
TRBV10-3	CAISRTGSTDTQYF
TRBV29-1	CSVEFGGLDEKLFF
TRBV5-6	CASSWDPKDTQYF
TRBV2	CASNRDRVYHEQYF
TRBV6-6	CASRTNSDRGAEKLFF
TRBV15	CATRMQGRNNEQFF
TRBV10-2	CASSDYRYPNTEAFF
TRBV30	CAWGLADYEQYF
TRBV28	CASSTHPGNEQFF
TRBV5-8	CASSLDGRGGGYTF
TRBV10-2	CASSKTSGSVNEQFF
TRBV11-1	CASSIWTGLSEGGTEAFF
TRBV9	CASSVLNTGGGLSGYTF
TRBV6-6	CASSFRGQEYTGELFF
TRBV6-5	CASGSQGLQKLFF
TRBV7-6	CASSLAGTGGYGYTF
TRBV4-1	CASSQVGSYQPQHF
TRBV21-1	CASSPLGPFMNTEAFF
TRBV9	CASSVESGRRYNEQFF
TRBV2	CASREEGTEAFF
TRBV4-1	CASSQATRGNEQFF
TRBV9	CASTKSQGRNYGYTF
TRBV7-2	CASSLNRMETQYF
TRBV2	CASLPTSGSYEQYF
TRBV6-1	CASSGLGTNTGELFF